This T cell receptor beta chain appears in the sequencing data of a study of OX40 agonist ivuxolimab in advanced cancers. This clone was found once. Trimming cost V 7 bases and J 3 bases, with 10 bases left between them. The CDR3 sequence is 13 residues long. CDR1 and CDR2 (germline): SNHLY, FYNNEI. Clones were sequenced by immunoSEQ multiplex PCR, and TCRdb holds only the in-frame ones, with some missing. The data hold roughly 50,000 clones, with 70% to 90% observed a single time. The source was CD4+ or CD8+ T cells sorted from blood, collected in a trial of the OX40 agonist ivuxolimab. The TCR was taken from an adult with an advanced solid tumor such as melanoma, head and neck, liver or kidney cancer. The chain employs TRBV2 and TRBJ2-1; D possibly corresponds to TRBD2 (5 bases). The CDR3 sequence: CASNLANYNEQFF. The CDR3, as DNA: TGTGCCAGCAACCTAGCCAACTACAATGAGCAGTTCTTC.